This T cell receptor (beta chain) was retrieved from a study of blood T cell repertoires in COVID-19. Original handling: Cell counts per sample came from amplifying reference gene primers. Measured with immunoSEQ multiplex PCR; TCRdb has only the in-frame clones, and not every one. The V and J calls and the clone size are those of that table, but D and trimming were determined from the DNA. This sample has approximately 170,000 clones, with under 85% found just once. Trimming pared 5 bases from V and 3 bases from J, leaving 11 bases between. The CDR3 covers 13 residues. The germline V gene encodes CDR1 MGHRA and CDR2 YSYEKL.

Specimen: PBMCs or T cells enriched from blood (not recorded which). This chain joins TRBV4-1 and TRBJ2-7, with a weak D call TRBD2 (5 bases). The clonotype comes from a man aged 45-65 years who had recovered from COVID-19. The CDR3 nucleotides are TGCGCCAGCAGCGGACCCGGGAACTACGAGCAGTACTTC. Its protein product is CASSGPGNYEQYF.